This record concerns one T cell receptor (beta chain) sequence. This sample stems from a study of T cell responses to AZD1222 COVID-19 vaccine. The CDR3 loop spans 13 amino acids. V was trimmed by 2 bases and J by 5 bases, leaving 6 bases between them. Measured with immunoSEQ multiplex PCR; TCRdb has only the in-frame clones, and not every one. Of 150,000 or so clones listed, about nine tenths are singletons. Here the sequenced sample was peripheral blood, taken on day 0 of AZD1222 vaccination. This clonotype originated in an adult in good health. The rearrangement joins TRBV12-3 or TRBV12-4 to TRBJ2-2; weak D call: TRBD1 (6 bases). The chain's CDR3 is CASSLTGTGELFF. CDR3 coding DNA: TGTGCCAGCAGTTTAACAGGGACCGGGGAGCTGTTTTTT.